This T cell receptor beta chain is from a study of T cells expressing NK-cell markers (dated by TCRdb to about 2020). At the level of the whole study: In sorted CD3+CD56+NKG2C+, CD3+CD56+NKG2C- and CD3+CD56-NKG2C+ T-cell subsets from several donors, TCR beta-chain repertoires were profiled. Seven of the eight sequenced donors were HCMV-seropositive and one was HCMV-seronegative. Randomly selected healthy volunteers, three men and five women, were used as the eight sequenced donors. Libraries were sequenced as 2 x 150 bp reads on Illumina HiSeq 2000/2500, MiSeq or NextSeq. The full study reports these points: Whether the expanded NKG2C-expressing T cell clones were specific for HCMV antigens remained unclear. For about 6 donors, the dominant CD3+CD56+NKG2C+ clonotypes were among the top 10 CD8+ clonotypes and accounted for about 1.0-7.0% of CD8+ T cells. Those dominant clonotypes were again the most abundant among CD3+CD56-NKG2C+ cells in a handful of donors, at about 25-65%.

The CDR3 sequence holds 14 residues, the cysteine and phenylalanine included. No DNA is listed. The germline V gene yields WSHSY for CDR1 and SAAADI for CDR2. A commercial ELISA kit detecting HCMV-specific IgG in serum was used to determine HCMV serostatus. Peripheral blood mononuclear cells were isolated from blood by Ficoll density gradient centrifugation. About this clonotype: Its antigen is currently not known.

The sequencing machine was an Illumina HiSeq 2000. The TCR beta cDNA libraries were made using 5'RACE template switching, a step that added both a universal primer site and unique molecular identifiers. cDNA synthesis was primed from the TCR beta constant segment, followed by two successive PCR amplification steps. Turning to the authors' computational methods: MIGEC was used to demultiplex reads and group reads by UMI, and MiTCR was used to assemble and quantify clonotypes. To exclude erroneous sequences, any TCR cDNA sequence not supported by at least two reads was discarded. The tcR package was used for downstream repertoire analysis, with clonotypes matched between fractions based on CDR3 nucleotide sequence plus V segment. Antigen specificity was annotated against VDJdb with VDJmatch, allowing one amino acid substitution in CDR3. Following TCRdb reprocessing, every CDR3 protein sequence forms one entry, and DNA is not provided. The authors' filters were not applied to this entry. The sample's own table lists under 500,000 distinct CDR3 sequences. 7.3% of the sample is held by the ten biggest clonotypes.

The rearranged segments are TRBV10-2 and TRBJ2-3; there is no DNA to check the TCRdb D call of TRBD1. The TCR comes from a woman aged 18-70 years in good health. The sequencing input was blood T cells: a sorted CD56 or NKG2C T cell subset, CD4+ or CD8+ T cells, or bulk PBMC T cells (not recorded which). The CDR3 region reads CASSDDRGPDTQYF.